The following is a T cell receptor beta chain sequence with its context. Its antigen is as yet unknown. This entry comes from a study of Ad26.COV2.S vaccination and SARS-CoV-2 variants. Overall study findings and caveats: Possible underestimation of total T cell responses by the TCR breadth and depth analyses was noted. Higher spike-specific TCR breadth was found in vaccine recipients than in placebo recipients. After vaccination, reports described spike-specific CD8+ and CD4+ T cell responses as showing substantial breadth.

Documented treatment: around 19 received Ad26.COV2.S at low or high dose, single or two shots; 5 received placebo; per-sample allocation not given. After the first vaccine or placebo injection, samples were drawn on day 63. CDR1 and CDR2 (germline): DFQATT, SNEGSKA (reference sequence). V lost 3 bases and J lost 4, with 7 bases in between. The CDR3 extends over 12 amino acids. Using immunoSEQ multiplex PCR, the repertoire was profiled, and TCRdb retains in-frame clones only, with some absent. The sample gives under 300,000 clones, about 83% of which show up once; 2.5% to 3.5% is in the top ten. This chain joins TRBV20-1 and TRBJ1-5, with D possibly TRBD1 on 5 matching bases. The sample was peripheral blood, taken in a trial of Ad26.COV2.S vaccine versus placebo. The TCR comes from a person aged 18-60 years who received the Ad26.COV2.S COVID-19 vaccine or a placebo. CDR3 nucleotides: TGCAGTGCTAGTTGGGGGAATCAGCCCCAGCATTTT. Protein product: CSASWGNQPQHF.